Presented here are 24 T cell receptor beta chains from one specimen sequenced in a study of cytomegalovirus exposure and HLA in healthy donors. The PCR was carried out with 60 Vbeta primers and 13 Jbeta primers. Sequenced by immunoSEQ multiplex PCR; TCRdb stores in-frame clones only, minus some. The sample spans approximately 100,000 clones; the ten largest clones claim about 0.59%. Input material: PBMCs. All receptors come from a man aged 45-65 years in good health and CMV-seronegative.

The chain is built from TRBV7-3 and TRBJ2-1; a weak D match, TRBD1 (5 bases). Germline CDR1 and CDR2: SGHTA and FQGTGA. The length of the CDR3 is 12 residues. V lost 7 bases to trimming and J lost 7 bases, with 11 bases between them. The CDR3 DNA reads TGTGCCAGCAAGGGGTCGGATAATGAGCAGTTCTTC. Amino acid sequence: CASKGSDNEQFF.

V and J are TRBV4-2 and TRBJ2-3; 8 nucleotides align to TRBD2. Per the germline V gene, CDR1 is LGHNA and CDR2 is YNFKEQ. V lost 1 base, J lost 1 base, and 7 bases stayed unmatched. The CDR3 spans 17 residues. The CDR3 DNA sequence: TGTGCCAGCAGCCAAGTCGGGGGTAGCGGGGGCACAGATACGCAGTATTTT. Amino acid sequence: CASSQVGGSGGTDTQYF.

This chain uses TRBV7-2 with TRBJ2-2, with 13 nucleotides matching TRBD2. This CDR3 comprises 17 residues. Losses at the gene ends were 0 bases for V and 3 bases for J; bases not matched to a gene: 1. Germline V CDR1 and CDR2: SGHTA, FQGNSA. CDR3 in DNA: TGTGCCAGCAGCTTAGCGGGACTAGCGGGGTACACCGGGGAGCTGTTTTTT. This translates into CASSLAGLAGYTGELFF.

This chain connects TRBV11-2 to TRBJ2-2, with 12 bases identical to TRBD2. CDR1 SGHAT and CDR2 FQNNGV come from the germline V gene. Unmatched junction bases numbered 7, after V lost 5 bases and J lost 3 bases. There are 17 residues in the CDR3. The DNA for the CDR3 is TGTGCCAGCAGCCGGACTAGCGGGGTTGGGTACACCGGGGAGCTGTTTTTT. As protein: CASSRTSGVGYTGELFF. Together with reference TRBV11-2 and TRBJ2-2, the CDR3 gives the full variable domain: EAGVAQSPRYKIIEKRQSVAFWCNPISGHATLYWYQQILGQGPKLLIQFQNNGVVDDSQLPKDRFSAERLKGVDSTLKIQPAKLEDSAVYLCASSRTSGVGYTGELFFGEGSRLTVL.

The chain uses TRBV29-1 and TRBJ1-5; TRBD1 agrees at 8 bases. CDR3 length equals 15 residues. V shed 5 bases, J shed 6 bases, and the junction held 12 bases outside the gene matches. Germline CDR1 is SQVTM and CDR2 is ANQGSEA. For the CDR3, the DNA is TGCAGCGTTCGAACAACAGGGGGTGGAGGTCAGCCCCAGCATTTT. Translated, it gives CSVRTTGGGGQPQHF.

The chain combines TRBV7-2 with TRBJ2-7, with D possibly TRBD1 on 6 matching bases. V dropped 1 base and J dropped 6 bases, with 13 bases sitting between them. Germline-derived CDR1 and CDR2 are SGHTA and FQGNSA. The CDR3 has 14 residues. CDR3 amino acids: CASSLVRTDGEQYF. The DNA of the CDR3 is TGTGCCAGCAGCTTAGTCCGGACAGACGGCGAGCAGTACTTC.

The chain recombines TRBV9 with TRBJ1-2, with TRBD1 matching 7 bases. The CDR3 runs to 14 residues. Germline-derived CDR1 and CDR2 are SGDLS and YYNGEE. Losses at the gene ends were 4 bases for V and 8 bases for J; bases not matched to a gene: 11. The CDR3 DNA is TGTGCCAGCAGCCCCGGAGACAGGGCTCGGGGCTACACCTTC. Its protein is CASSPGDRARGYTF.

This chain uses TRBV4-3 with TRBJ2-5; 11 nucleotides line up with TRBD2. The V gene end was trimmed by 0 bases and the J gene end by 3 bases; junction bases not matched to a gene: 6. This CDR3 has 17 residues. Germline assignment: CDR1 LGHNA and CDR2 YSLEER. Here the CDR3 DNA reads TGCGCCAGCAGCCAAGAGGGTCGACTAGCGGGAAAAGAGACCCAGTACTTC. This codes for CASSQEGRLAGKETQYF.

As DNA, the CDR3 is TGTGCCAGCAGCCAAGCCGGAGCCAAAAACATTCAGTACTTC. This gives the protein CASSQAGAKNIQYF. The genes are TRBV16 and TRBJ2-4; D unclear. In germline, CDR1 is KGHSY, CDR2 FQNENV. The CDR3 length is 14 residues. V lost 2 bases, J lost 0 bases, and 5 bases lay in between.

V and J are TRBV29-1 and TRBJ2-3, with 10 bases identical to TRBD2. With V trimmed by 2 bases and J by 1 base, 3 bases remained unmatched. Germline CDR1 and CDR2: SQVTM and ANQGSEA. The CDR3 totals 15 residues. The CDR3 coding sequence is TGCAGCGTTGAAATTCTAGCGGGGGGCACAGATACGCAGTATTTT. This gives the protein CSVEILAGGTDTQYF.

The J gene is TRBJ1-1, the V gene TRBV5-1, with D possibly matching TRBD1 (5 bases). The CDR3 runs 13 residues. The germline CDR1 and CDR2 sequences are SGHRS and YFSETQ. V lost 4 bases, J lost 7 bases, and 14 bases lay in between. Here the CDR3 DNA reads TGCGCCAGCAGCCCCGCAGGGTACGGTGAAGCTTTCTTT. Its protein is CASSPAGYGEAFF.

The rearrangement links TRBV16 to TRBJ1-4; D ambiguous. Germline loops: CDR1 KGHSY, CDR2 FQNENV. V shed 6 bases and J shed 5 bases, with 16 bases lying between them. The length of the CDR3 is 15 residues. The CDR3 reads CASSSRRSMNEKLFF. In nucleotides, the CDR3 is TGTGCCAGCAGTTCACGGCGGAGTATGAATGAAAAACTGTTTTTT.

This chain connects TRBV5-4 to TRBJ1-4; 10 bases match TRBD1. The CDR3 covers 13 residues. The V and J ends lost 6 bases and 7 bases, in that order; junction bases with no gene match: 3. Germline V CDR1 and CDR2: SGHNT, YYREEE (reference sequence). The chain's CDR3 is CASMRTGGEKLFF. DNA of the CDR3: TGTGCCAGCATGAGGACAGGGGGTGAAAAACTGTTTTTT.

On this clone: This same CDR3 is encoded by further DNA sequences in the sample. The chain employs TRBV5-1 and TRBJ1-1; D uncertain. The V and J ends lost 0 bases and 0 bases respectively, with 6 bases between them. The V gene's germline CDR1 is SGHRS and CDR2 YFSETQ. This CDR3 contains 14 residues. CDR3 loop: CASSLDRVNTEAFF. CDR3 sequence (DNA): TGCGCCAGCAGCTTGGACAGAGTGAACACTGAAGCTTTCTTT.

This rearrangement joins TRBV5-4 to TRBJ1-2, with 8 nucleotides matching TRBD1. The CDR3 spans 17 residues. CDR1 SGHNT and CDR2 YYREEE come from the germline V gene (reference sequence). Trimming removed 3 bases from V and 6 bases from J; junction bases left unmatched: 16. In DNA, the CDR3 is TGTGCCAGCAGCTCACTCCTGGACAGGGTCGATATCCATGGCTACACCTTC. Protein product: CASSSLLDRVDIHGYTF.

This rearrangement joins TRBV2 to TRBJ1-1, with D possibly being TRBD1 (5 bases). Germline-derived CDR1 and CDR2 are SNHLY and FYNNEI. This CDR3 is 14 amino acids long. V was trimmed by 8 bases and J by 1 base, leaving 14 bases between them. The CDR3 spells CASHGGVGNTEAFF. The CDR3, as DNA: TGTGCCAGCCATGGGGGGGTGGGGAACACTGAAGCTTTCTTT.

The chain employs TRBV2 and TRBJ2-7, with 12 bases identical to TRBD2. Unmatched junction bases numbered 9, after V lost 6 bases and J lost 3 bases. There are 16 residues in the CDR3. Germline CDR1 and CDR2: SNHLY and FYNNEI. The CDR3 here is CASRHRLAGEYYEQYF. CDR3 nucleotide sequence: TGTGCCAGCAGACACAGACTAGCGGGGGAGTACTACGAGCAGTACTTC.

The chain uses TRBV5-1 and TRBJ2-7; 11 bases line up with TRBD1. Trimming removed 4 bases from V and 4 bases from J; junction bases left unmatched: 7. CDR1 is SGHRS, CDR2 YFSETQ, per germline. The CDR3 is 15 residues long. The CDR3 coding sequence is TGCGCCAGCAGCCCGGACAGGGGGCCTCCTTACGAGCAGTACTTC. This translates into CASSPDRGPPYEQYF.

The rearrangement uses TRBV15 and TRBJ2-1; possible D gene TRBD2, 6 bases. Germline CDR1 and CDR2: LNHNV and YYDKDF (reference sequence). Trimming cost V 3 bases and J 0 bases, with 9 bases left between them. This CDR3 is 15 amino acids long. The CDR3 here is CATSSSGNSYNEQFF. The DNA of the CDR3 is TGTGCCACCAGCAGTAGCGGAAACTCCTACAATGAGCAGTTCTTC.

This chain connects TRBV11-3 to TRBJ2-1, with D maybe TRBD2 (5 bases). V gave up 8 bases and J gave up 2 bases, with 13 bases separating them. The germline CDR1 and CDR2 sequences are SGHNT and YENEEA. The length of the CDR3 is 14 residues. The CDR3 region is CASRDGSAYNEQFF. In nucleotides, the CDR3 is TGTGCCAGCCGGGATGGAAGCGCCTACAATGAGCAGTTCTTC. The whole variable domain, remainder taken from reference TRBV11-3 and TRBJ2-1, is EAGVVQSPRYKIIEKKQPVAFWCNPISGHNTLYWYLQNLGQGPELLIRYENEEAVDDSQLPKDRFSAERLKGVDSTLKIQPAELGDSAVYLCASRDGSAYNEQFFGPGTRLTVL.

V usage is TRBV5-1 and J usage is TRBJ1-2; TRBD1 might be the D (5 bases). Germline V gives CDR1 SGHRS, CDR2 YFSETQ. The ends were cut back, 4 bases at V and 7 bases at J, with 14 bases in the middle. The CDR3 runs 13 residues. This CDR3 reads CASSPNSQGGYTF. The CDR3 DNA reads as TGCGCCAGCAGCCCGAACTCCCAGGGTGGCTACACCTTC.

The chain carries TRBV5-4 and TRBJ2-3, with a possible D match to TRBD2 (6 bases). The CDR3 contains 13 residues. CDR1 is SGHNT and CDR2 is YYREEE in the germline V gene (reference sequence). The V end lost 0 bases, the J end lost 9 bases, and 11 bases lay between the germline ends. The CDR3, as DNA: TGTGCCAGCAGCTTGGCCGGGAGTGGGACGCAGTATTTT. The encoded protein is CASSLAGSGTQYF. Supplemented by reference TRBV5-4 and TRBJ2-3, the full variable domain reads ETGVTQSPTHLIKTRGQQVTLRCSSQSGHNTVSWYQQALGQGPQFIFQYYREEENGRGNFPPRFSGLQFPNYSSELNVNALELDDSALYLCASSLAGSGTQYFGPGTRLTVL.

The genes are TRBV7-2 and TRBJ2-2, with a possible D match to TRBD2 (5 bases). V was pared by 5 bases and J by 1 base, with 8 bases between. CDR3 size: 14 residues. The germline CDR1 and CDR2 sequences are SGHTA and FQGNSA. Written as DNA, the CDR3 is TGTGCCAGCAGCGCCGGACTGAACACCGGGGAGCTGTTTTTT. This encodes CASSAGLNTGELFF.

V gene TRBV9 combines with J gene TRBJ2-2; 7 bases match TRBD1. V dropped 7 bases and J dropped 1; count of bases not matched to a gene: 4. Looked up from germline, CDR1 is SGDLS and CDR2 is YYNGEE. There are 14 residues in the CDR3. CDR3 nucleotide sequence: TGTGCCAGCGAAGGACAGGTGAACACCGGGGAGCTGTTTTTT. Encoded protein: CASEGQVNTGELFF.